One and the same sample provided the 20 T cell receptor beta chains below, sequenced in a study of early T cells in non-severe SARS-CoV-2 infection. Via MiXCR, TCRdb re-called the 5' RACE reads, giving one row per CDR3 protein. Of about 64,000 distinct CDR3 sequences listed, 11% are singletons. Here the sequenced sample was whole blood, taken at baseline. These receptors were collected from an adult who was a healthcare worker with PCR-confirmed SARS-CoV-2 infection or an uninfected control (not recorded which).

In its sample, this clonotype was seen many times. This chain links TRBV11-2 with TRBJ2-7; no reliable D call. Trimming shortened V by 3 bases and J by 3 bases, and 9 bases separated the two germline ends. CDR1 is SGHAT, CDR2 FQNNGV, per germline. The CDR3 length is 13 residues. CDR3 coding DNA: TGTGCCAGCAGCTTTGGGTCGAACTACGAGCAGTACTTC. Protein product: CASSFGSNYEQYF.

This clonotype has ten or more counts. V and J are TRBV14 and TRBJ1-1; a possible D gene is TRBD1 (5 bases). Germline assignment: CDR1 SGHDN and CDR2 FVKESK. CDR3 length: 13 amino acids. The ends were cut back, 1 base at V and 6 bases at J, with 9 bases in the middle. The CDR3 here is CASSQVGGAEAFF. For the CDR3, the DNA is TGTGCCAGCAGCCAAGTTGGGGGAGCTGAAGCTTTCTTT.

This clonotype was observed many times. The chain is built from TRBV3-1 and TRBJ2-7, with 12 bases matching TRBD2. The CDR3 extends over 16 amino acids. From germline, CDR1 is LGHDT and CDR2 YNNKEL (reference sequence). With 0 bases clipped from V and 3 bases from J, the junction kept 3 bases outside the gene matches. CDR3 amino acids: CASSQDLLAGGYEQYF. The CDR3 DNA reads as TGTGCCAGCAGCCAAGATTTACTAGCGGGGGGCTACGAGCAGTACTTC.

This clonotype was seen a handful of times. The rearrangement links TRBV5-4 to TRBJ2-7, with D possibly being TRBD2 (6 bases). Trimming pared 1 base from V and 5 bases from J, leaving 16 bases between. Germline V gene sequence: CDR1 SGHNT, CDR2 YYREEE (reference sequence). The CDR3 is 15 amino acids. CDR3 sequence reads: CASSLSTGGRNEQYF. CDR3 coding DNA: TGTGCCAGCAGCTTGTCAACCGGGGGTCGGAACGAGCAGTACTTC.

This chain links TRBV5-6 with TRBJ2-7; D might be TRBD1 or TRBD2, each matching 5 bases. The ends were cut back, 0 bases at V and 6 bases at J, with 7 bases in the middle. This CDR3 is built from 12 residues. Germline values: CDR1 SGHDT, CDR2 YYEEEE. CDR3: CASSLEGTEQYF. The CDR3 region has the DNA TGTGCCAGCAGCTTGGAGGGGACCGAGCAGTACTTC.

The chain has TRBV2 and TRBJ2-6; TRBD1 matches 9 bases. The CDR3 has 17 amino acids. In germline, CDR1 is SNHLY, CDR2 FYNNEI. The J segment lost 2 bases and the V segment lost 5 bases, leaving 7 bases of the junction unmatched. CDR3 sequence reads: CASSTPRDRAGANVLTF. CDR3 bases: TGTGCCAGCAGTACCCCCCGGGACAGGGCTGGGGCCAACGTCCTGACTTTC.

The V and J genes are TRBV19 and TRBJ2-7, with 8 bases lining up with TRBD1. There are 15 residues in the CDR3. The germline CDR1 and CDR2 sequences are LNHDA and SQIVND (reference sequence). Trimming cost V 4 bases and J 5 bases; bases outside gene matches: 10. The CDR3 DNA reads TGTGCCAGTAGTAAGGGACAGGCCTTCCTCGACGAGCAGTACTTC. The encoded protein is CASSKGQAFLDEQYF.

This clonotype was found many times. The rearrangement joins TRBV10-3 to TRBJ2-3; D not resolved. CDR1 ENHRY and CDR2 SYGVKD come from the germline V gene. This CDR3 contains 13 residues. V lost 7 bases, J lost 2 bases, and 10 bases lay in between. The CDR3 reads CAITPTPTDTQYF. The CDR3 DNA reads as TGTGCCATCACCCCGACTCCCACAGATACGCAGTATTTT.

The chain combines TRBV19 with TRBJ2-5; D assignment may be TRBD1 or TRBD2 (6 bases each). In germline, CDR1 is LNHDA, CDR2 SQIVND (reference sequence). Trimming removed 4 bases from V and 4 bases from J, with 7 bases in between. The CDR3 sequence is 12 residues long. CDR3 DNA sequence: TGTGCCAGTAGTACGGGGGCAGAGACCCAGTACTTC. It encodes CASSTGAETQYF.

This rearrangement joins TRBV12-3 or TRBV12-4 to TRBJ1-5; D may be TRBD1 (6 bases). The ends were cut back, 3 bases at V and 3 bases at J, with 12 bases in the middle. The CDR3 is 15 residues long. The CDR3 sequence: CASSFRTAPNQPQHF. DNA of the CDR3: TGTGCCAGCAGTTTTAGGACAGCCCCCAATCAGCCCCAGCATTTT.

The chain couples TRBV20-1 to TRBJ2-5; D call uncertain. Trimming took off 6 bases at V and 7 bases at J, with 6 bases between the two ends. CDR3 size: 9 residues. Germline values: CDR1 DFQATT, CDR2 SNEGSKA (reference sequence). The CDR3 DNA reads as TGCAGTGCGGGTGGGACCCAGTACTTC. It codes for CSAGGTQYF.

The rearrangement joins TRBV10-2 to TRBJ2-7; 7 bases map to TRBD2. V shed 2 bases, J shed 3 bases, and the junction held 7 bases outside the gene matches. The length of the CDR3 is 15 residues. CDR1 is WSHSY and CDR2 is SAAADI in the germline V gene. The CDR3 sequence: CASSEPRLASYEQYF. CDR3 DNA sequence: TGCGCCAGCAGTGAGCCCCGACTAGCAAGCTACGAGCAGTACTTC.

There are many counts of this clonotype. This chain uses TRBV7-9 with TRBJ1-2; TRBD1 agrees at 7 bases. V lost 7 bases and J lost 10; bases outside the gene matches: 12. Per germline, CDR1 SEHNR and CDR2 FQNEAQ (reference sequence). The CDR3 loop spans 13 amino acids. The CDR3 DNA reads as TGTGCCAGCAACAGCTATGGGGACAGTTACTACACCTTC. Its translation is CASNSYGDSYYTF.

V and J are TRBV28 and TRBJ2-5, with D perhaps matching TRBD1 or TRBD2 (6 bases each). This CDR3 has 13 amino acids. V lost 6 bases and J lost 1, with 9 bases in between. CDR1 MDHEN and CDR2 SYDVKM come from the germline V gene. The DNA for the CDR3 is TGTGCCAGCAGGTGGGGGGCCCAAGAGACCCAGTACTTC. It translates to CASRWGAQETQYF.

The rearrangement joins TRBV2 to TRBJ2-7, with D perhaps matching TRBD1 (5 bases). Germline-derived CDR1 and CDR2 are SNHLY and FYNNEI. CDR3 length equals 14 residues. The V gene lost 7 bases and the J gene lost 1 base, with 14 bases spanning the gap. The CDR3 region has the DNA TGTGCCAGCATTATAGGCAGGGCTTCCTACGAGCAGTACTTC. Its translation: CASIIGRASYEQYF.

The V and J genes are TRBV7-9 and TRBJ1-1; no clear D gene. This CDR3 has 12 residues. Germline CDR1 SEHNR, CDR2 FQNEAQ (reference sequence). V was cut by 1 base and J by 7 bases, with 7 bases left in between. The chain's CDR3 is CASSLGRLEAFF. CDR3 coding DNA: TGTGCCAGCAGCTTAGGCCGTCTTGAAGCTTTCTTT.

In the case of this clonotype: A read error may account for a junction end that differs from germline. This rearrangement joins TRBV12-3 or TRBV12-4 to TRBJ2-1; 7 bases fit TRBD1. The CDR3 totals 15 residues. Written as DNA, the CDR3 is TGTGCCAGCAGTCTAGCCCCGGGACAGTACAATGAGCAGTTCTTC. Protein product: CASSLAPGQYNEQFF.

The V call is TRBV19, the J call TRBJ2-2, with D possibly TRBD1 on 6 matching bases. Germline V gene lookup returns CDR1 LNHDA and CDR2 SQIVND (reference sequence). Trimming removed 7 bases at V and 6 bases at J, with 18 bases between. This CDR3 region has 15 residues. DNA for the CDR3: TGTGCCAGTACCACATTAGGACAGCAACCCGGGGAGCTGTTTTTT. Amino acids: CASTTLGQQPGELFF.

This clonotype was counted ten times or more. The chain links TRBV12-3 or TRBV12-4 to TRBJ2-5; TRBD2 matches at 13 bases. The CDR3 consists of 15 residues. With 3 bases clipped from V and 5 bases from J, the junction kept 3 bases outside the gene matches. In nucleotides, the CDR3 is TGTGCCAGCAGTTTCGGACTAGCGGGGGCGGAGACCCAGTACTTC. It yields the protein CASSFGLAGAETQYF.

This clonotype was detected ten times or more. This rearrangement joins TRBV30 to TRBJ2-7; TRBD2 agrees at 10 bases. The CDR3 is 14 residues long. CDR1 is GTSNPN and CDR2 is SVGIG in the germline V gene (reference sequence). Trimming cost V 2 bases and J 2 bases; bases outside gene matches: 3. The CDR3 sequence: CAWSSGGAPYEQYF. In DNA, the CDR3 is TGTGCCTGGAGTAGCGGGGGGGCCCCCTACGAGCAGTACTTC.